Listed below are T cell receptor beta chains from one sample, sequenced in a study of blood T cell repertoires in COVID-19. TCRdb's copy holds only in-frame clones and misses some; the assay was immunoSEQ multiplex PCR. Among 55,000 to 65,000 clones listed, roughly four fifths were seen once. Sequencing was done on a sample of peripheral blood. These TCRs come from a man between 60 and 75 years old with COVID-19, enrolled during active disease. Both conserved end residues are part of each CDR3.

TRBJ1-2 | 13 | TRBV7-2 | CASTAGGSSGYTF
TRBJ2-2 | 14 | TRBV5-6 | CASSLGGHTGELFF
TRBJ1-1 | 14 | TRBV9 | CASTRGQAHTEAFF
TRBJ2-1 | 17 | TRBV4-2 | CASSQVRASGLNNEQFF
TRBJ2-2 | 15 | TRBV6-5 | CASSTGQVNTGELFF
TRBJ2-5 | 18 | TRBV4-1 | CASSQVTPSGGAGKTQYF
TRBJ2-2 | 17 | TRBV11-2 | CASSPGGGGPNTGELFF
TRBJ2-1 | 14 | TRBV5-4 | CASGVERGGNEQFF
TRBJ2-7 | 18 | TRBV7-2 | CASSLATEDRGRFYEQYF
TRBJ2-7 | 14 | TRBV11-1 | CASSAAGGSKEQYF
TRBJ2-7 | 15 | TRBV7-6 | CASSLAGGGFHEQYF
TRBJ1-2 | 15 | TRBV6-1 | CASSETRAVNYGYTF
TRBJ1-6 | 19 | TRBV4-1 | CASSQKGSLQGSYNSPLHF
TRBJ1-2 | 14 | TRBV3-1/TRBV3-2 | CASSPKQRNYGYTF
TRBJ1-2 | 13 | TRBV6-5 | CATGGGANYGYTF
TRBJ2-7 | 17 | TRBV18 | CASSPLNRGAGNYEQYF
TRBJ1-1 | 15 | TRBV6-5 | CASNNGGGPLTEAFF
TRBJ2-4 | 17 | TRBV19 | CASSSPGGGRAKNIQYF
TRBJ1-2 | 14 | TRBV5-5 | CASSSETGYYGYTF
TRBJ2-7 | 14 | TRBV7-3 | CASSEAGKVSEQYF
TRBJ2-5 | 11 | TRBV7-2 | CASSSFVTQYF
TRBJ2-5 | 11 | TRBV25-1 | CASSFKETQYF
TRBJ2-5 | 17 | TRBV29-1 | CSVEDRKGDRVQETQYF
TRBJ1-6 | 15 | TRBV5-4 | CASSPPTGDNSPLHF
TRBJ2-2 | 17 | TRBV7-3 | CASSARGSGSFPGELFF
TRBJ2-5 | 18 | TRBV15 | CATSRLTGTSGQRETQYF
TRBJ2-2 | 15 | TRBV4-1 | CASSQRGVGTGELFF
TRBJ2-3 | 16 | TRBV3-1/TRBV3-2 | CASSQSFSTGFDTQYF
TRBJ1-1 | 13 | TRBV5-1 | CASSRTGVTEAFF
TRBJ2-2 | 13 | TRBV9 | CASNAGLRRELFF
TRBJ2-2 | 15 | TRBV5-8 | CASSSIGANTGELFF
TRBJ2-1 | 14 | TRBV6-5 | CASSQALAYNEQFF
TRBJ1-3 | 14 | TRBV6-5 | CATTQGYSGNTIYF
TRBJ2-1 | 18 | TRBV5-4 | CASSLGGLAGVGYNEQFF
TRBJ2-7 | 14 | TRBV4-1 | CASSQEQESYEQYF
TRBJ1-6 | 15 | TRBV19 | CASSGLGGRNSPLHF
TRBJ2-5 | 16 | TRBV5-6 | CASSDLGGALEETQYF
TRBJ1-3 | 18 | TRBV5-1 | CASSLQPNRGTGGNTIYF
TRBJ2-1 | 14 | TRBV7-8 | CASSLGQVGNEQFF
TRBJ2-1 | 15 | TRBV19 | CASREGAESYNEQFF
TRBJ1-2 | 15 | TRBV5-6 | CASSLIPSYNYGYTF
TRBJ2-1 | 14 | TRBV4-2 | CASSHGRDYNEQFF
TRBJ1-5 | 16 | TRBV7-9 | CASSRIDRDPNQPQHF
TRBJ2-4 | 14 | TRBV20-1 | CSASPDTGPNIQYF
TRBJ2-6 | 13 | TRBV28 | CASSQGGANVLTF
TRBJ2-3 | 15 | TRBV11-3 | CASSSSGGYEDTQYF